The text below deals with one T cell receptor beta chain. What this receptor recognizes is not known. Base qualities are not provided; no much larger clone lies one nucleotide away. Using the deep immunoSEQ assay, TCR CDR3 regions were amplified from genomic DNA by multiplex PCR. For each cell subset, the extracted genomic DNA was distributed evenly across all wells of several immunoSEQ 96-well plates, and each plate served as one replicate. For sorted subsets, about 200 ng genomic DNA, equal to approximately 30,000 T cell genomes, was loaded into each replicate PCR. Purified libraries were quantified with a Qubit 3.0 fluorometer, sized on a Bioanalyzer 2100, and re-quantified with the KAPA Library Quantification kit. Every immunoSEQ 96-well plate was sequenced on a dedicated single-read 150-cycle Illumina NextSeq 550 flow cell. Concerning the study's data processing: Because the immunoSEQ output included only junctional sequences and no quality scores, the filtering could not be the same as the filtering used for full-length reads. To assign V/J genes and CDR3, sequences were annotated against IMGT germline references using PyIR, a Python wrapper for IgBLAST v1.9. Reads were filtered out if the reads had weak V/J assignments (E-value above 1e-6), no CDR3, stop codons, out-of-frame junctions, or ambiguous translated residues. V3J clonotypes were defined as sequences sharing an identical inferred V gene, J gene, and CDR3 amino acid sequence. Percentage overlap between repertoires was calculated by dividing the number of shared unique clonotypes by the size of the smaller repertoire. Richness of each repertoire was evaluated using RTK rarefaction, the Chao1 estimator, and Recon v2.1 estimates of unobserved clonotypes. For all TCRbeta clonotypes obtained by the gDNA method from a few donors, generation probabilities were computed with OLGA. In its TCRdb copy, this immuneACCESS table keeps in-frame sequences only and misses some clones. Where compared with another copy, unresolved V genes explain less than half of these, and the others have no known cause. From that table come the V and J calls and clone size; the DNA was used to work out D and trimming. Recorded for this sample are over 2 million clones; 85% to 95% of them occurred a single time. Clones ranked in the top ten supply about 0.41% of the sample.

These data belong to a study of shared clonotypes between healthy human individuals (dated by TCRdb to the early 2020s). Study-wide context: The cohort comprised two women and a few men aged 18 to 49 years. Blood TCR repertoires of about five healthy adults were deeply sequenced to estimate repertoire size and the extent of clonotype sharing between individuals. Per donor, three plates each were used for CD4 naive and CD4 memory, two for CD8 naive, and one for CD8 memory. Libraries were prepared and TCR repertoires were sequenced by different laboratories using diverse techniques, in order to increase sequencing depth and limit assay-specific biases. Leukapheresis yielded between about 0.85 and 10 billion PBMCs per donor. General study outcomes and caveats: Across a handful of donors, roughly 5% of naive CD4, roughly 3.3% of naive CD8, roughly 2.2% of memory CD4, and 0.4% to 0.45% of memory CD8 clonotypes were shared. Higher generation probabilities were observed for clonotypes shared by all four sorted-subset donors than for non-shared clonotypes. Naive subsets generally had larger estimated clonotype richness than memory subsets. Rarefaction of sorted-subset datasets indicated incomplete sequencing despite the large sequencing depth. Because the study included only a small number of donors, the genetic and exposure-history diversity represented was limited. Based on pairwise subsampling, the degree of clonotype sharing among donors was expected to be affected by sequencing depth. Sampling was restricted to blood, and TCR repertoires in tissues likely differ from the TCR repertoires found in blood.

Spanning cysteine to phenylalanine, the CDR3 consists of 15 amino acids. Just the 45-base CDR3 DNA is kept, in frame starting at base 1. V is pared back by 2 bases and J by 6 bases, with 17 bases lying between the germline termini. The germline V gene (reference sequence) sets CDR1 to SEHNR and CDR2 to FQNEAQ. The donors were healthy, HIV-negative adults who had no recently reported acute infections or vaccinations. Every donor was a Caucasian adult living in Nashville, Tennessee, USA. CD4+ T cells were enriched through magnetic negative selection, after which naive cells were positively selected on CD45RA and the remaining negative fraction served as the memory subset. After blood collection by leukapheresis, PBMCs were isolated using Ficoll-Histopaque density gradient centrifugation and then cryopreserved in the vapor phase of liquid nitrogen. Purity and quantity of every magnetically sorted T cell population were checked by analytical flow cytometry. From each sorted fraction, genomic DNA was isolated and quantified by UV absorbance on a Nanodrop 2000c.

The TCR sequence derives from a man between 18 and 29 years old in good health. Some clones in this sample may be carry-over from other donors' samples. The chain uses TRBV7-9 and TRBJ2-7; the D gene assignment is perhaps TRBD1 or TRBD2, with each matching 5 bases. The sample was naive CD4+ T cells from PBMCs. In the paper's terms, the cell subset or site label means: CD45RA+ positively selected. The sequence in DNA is TGTGCCAGCAGCTTACGGGGCTCCCACCAGTCCGAGCAGTACTTC. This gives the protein CASSLRGSHQSEQYF.